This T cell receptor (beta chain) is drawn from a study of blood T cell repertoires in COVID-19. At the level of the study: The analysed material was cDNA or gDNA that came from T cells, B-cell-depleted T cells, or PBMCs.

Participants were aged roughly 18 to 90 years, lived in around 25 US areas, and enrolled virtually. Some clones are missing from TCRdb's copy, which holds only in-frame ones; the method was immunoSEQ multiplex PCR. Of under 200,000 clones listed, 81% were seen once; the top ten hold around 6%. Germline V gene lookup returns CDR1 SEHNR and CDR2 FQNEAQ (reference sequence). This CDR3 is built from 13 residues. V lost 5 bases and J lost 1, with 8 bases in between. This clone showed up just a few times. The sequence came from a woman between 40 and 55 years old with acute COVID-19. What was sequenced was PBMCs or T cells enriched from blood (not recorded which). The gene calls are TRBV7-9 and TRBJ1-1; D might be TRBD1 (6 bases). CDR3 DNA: TGTGCCAGCAGCCAGGACAGGAACACTGAAGCTTTCTTT. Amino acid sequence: CASSQDRNTEAFF.